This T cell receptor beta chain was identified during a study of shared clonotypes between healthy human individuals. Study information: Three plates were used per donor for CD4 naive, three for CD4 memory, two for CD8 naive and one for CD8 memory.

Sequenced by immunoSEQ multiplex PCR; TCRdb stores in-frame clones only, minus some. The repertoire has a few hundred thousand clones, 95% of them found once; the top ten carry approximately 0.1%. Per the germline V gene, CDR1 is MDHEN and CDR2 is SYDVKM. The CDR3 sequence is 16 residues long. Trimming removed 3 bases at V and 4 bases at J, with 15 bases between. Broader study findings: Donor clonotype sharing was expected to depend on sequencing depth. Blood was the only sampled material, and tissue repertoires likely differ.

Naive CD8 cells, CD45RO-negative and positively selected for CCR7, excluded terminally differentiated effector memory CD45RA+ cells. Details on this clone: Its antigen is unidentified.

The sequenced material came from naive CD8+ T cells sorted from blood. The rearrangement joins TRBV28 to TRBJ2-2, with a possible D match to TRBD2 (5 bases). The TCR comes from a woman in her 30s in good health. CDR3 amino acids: CASSLFRQLGTGELFF. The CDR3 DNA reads TGTGCCAGCAGTTTGTTCCGCCAACTAGGCACCGGGGAGCTGTTTTTT.